This T cell receptor beta chain was captured by sequencing in a study of blood T cells in healthy people across ages. Study results and caveats: Per million T cells, the diversity of TCR beta decreased roughly linearly as age advanced.

For this clonotype: Its antigen remains unidentified.

A second PCR of roughly 7 to 11 cycles used a sample-barcoded 5' primer and a J-beta primer mix. The authors tagged each cDNA molecule using a template-switch adaptor with 12 random nucleotides. TCRdb re-called the 5' RACE reads through MiXCR, storing one row per CDR3 protein. Of 1.5 million to 2 million distinct CDR3 sequences listed, about 30% were seen once; the top ten hold around 7.7%. V was trimmed by 8 bases and J by 3 bases, leaving 14 bases between them. The CDR3 sequence is 12 residues long. In germline, CDR1 is GTSNPN, CDR2 SVGIG (reference sequence). This rearrangement joins TRBV30 to TRBJ2-7; TRBD2 is a possible D gene (6 bases). The sequenced sample was blood. This TCR came from a young woman in good health. The CDR3 DNA follows: TGTGCCGGGGGAGGAGGGAACTACGAGCAGTACTTC. Amino acids: CAGGGGNYEQYF.